The 7 T cell receptor beta chains given below trace back to one sample, sequenced in a study of blood T cell repertoires in COVID-19 (dated by TCRdb to 2020 to 2022). To prepare the library, the immunoSEQ multiplex PCR assay was applied. In TCRdb, the immuneACCESS table is reduced to in-frame sequences with V and J assigned. These tables do not hold every clone; where another copy was compared, an unresolved V gene accounts for under half, and the others remain unexplained. This sample comprises 200,000 to 250,000 clones, 86% of them detected only once. 10% to 15% of the sample is in the top ten clones. What was sequenced was peripheral blood. These receptors were taken from a man older than 75 with acute or convalescent COVID-19.

This chain joins TRBV20-1 and TRBJ1-1; D is ambiguous. Trimming removed 3 bases at V and 1 base at J, with 6 bases between. CDR3 length equals 12 residues. The V gene's germline CDR1 is DFQATT and CDR2 SNEGSKA (reference sequence). For the CDR3, the DNA is TGCAGTGCTAGTCCGGGGAACACTGAAGCTTTCTTT. Translating it yields CSASPGNTEAFF.

In its sample, this clone was seen once. The chain links TRBV27 to TRBJ1-2; D may be TRBD1 (5 bases). Per germline, CDR1 MNHEY and CDR2 SMNVEV (reference sequence). The CDR3 spans 15 residues. Trimming took 6 bases from V and 6 from J, leaving 20 bases between them. The CDR3 bases are TGTGCCAGCAGACACACCGCCCGGGGGGGAGATGGCTACACCTTC. Protein product: CASRHTARGGDGYTF.

This sequence joins TRBV6-2 or TRBV6-3 and TRBJ2-5, with 7 bases aligning to TRBD1. This CDR3 is 14 amino acids long. Germline V gene data show CDR1 as MNHEY and CDR2 as SVGEGT. The V gene end was trimmed by 0 bases and the J gene end by 4 bases; junction bases not matched to a gene: 2. The CDR3 sequence is CASSYSGGGETQYF. CDR3 nucleotide sequence: TGTGCCAGCAGTTACTCAGGGGGCGGAGAGACCCAGTACTTC.

V gene TRBV5-6 combines with J gene TRBJ1-2, with a tentative D call TRBD1 (5 bases). The length of the CDR3 is 12 residues. Germline V CDR1 and CDR2: SGHDT, YYEEEE. Trimming took 3 bases from V and 8 from J, leaving 11 bases between them. The CDR3 protein is CASSYVGQGYTF. The CDR3 DNA reads as TGTGCCAGCAGCTATGTGGGGCAAGGCTACACCTTC.

J is TRBJ1-2 and V is TRBV11-2, with D perhaps TRBD1 (6 bases). CDR1 is SGHAT, CDR2 FQNNGV, per germline. This CDR3 spans 17 amino acids. Between the trimmed V and J ends, which lost 1 base and 6 bases, there was a span of 21 bases. CDR3 DNA: TGTGCCAGCAGCTTAGGAGGGGGAATGTCGGCCTGGGATGGCTACACCTTC. Its protein is CASSLGGGMSAWDGYTF.

The chain uses TRBV5-1 and TRBJ2-2; 11 nucleotides match TRBD2. This CDR3 spans 16 amino acids. Looked up from germline, CDR1 is SGHRS and CDR2 is YFSETQ. V shed 4 bases and J 4 bases; nucleotides not matched to a gene: 6. The CDR3 sequence: CASSQWTSGPTGELFF. CDR3 coding DNA: TGCGCCAGCAGCCAGTGGACTAGCGGGCCCACCGGGGAGCTGTTTTTT.

The CDR3: CASSLYSQGRLNTEAFF. As DNA, the CDR3 is TGTGCCAGCAGTTTATACTCACAGGGACGCTTGAACACTGAAGCTTTCTTT. This chain connects TRBV27 to TRBJ1-1; TRBD1 might be the D (6 bases). The length of the CDR3 is 17 residues. Germline V gene sequence: CDR1 MNHEY, CDR2 SMNVEV (reference sequence). The germline V and J ends were trimmed by 1 base and 0 bases, with 15 bases remaining between them.